This T cell receptor beta chain was captured in a study of identical twins. Overall study results and limits: Beta out-of-frame sequences showed weaker excess twin sharing.

MiXCR was run by TCRdb on the 5' RACE reads, yielding one entry per CDR3 protein. Of approximately 140,000 distinct CDR3 sequences listed, roughly 3.3% were seen once; the top ten hold more than 7%. CDR3 size: 14 residues. Trimming removed 5 bases from V and 7 bases from J; junction bases left unmatched: 3. Germline V gene lookup returns CDR1 SGHDN and CDR2 FVKESK. There are a few counts of this clonotype. Its target is unknown. Material: memory T cells sorted from blood. The rearrangement uses TRBV14 and TRBJ2-1; 12 bases agree with TRBD2. This sequence was found in a man aged 18 to 35 in good health. The CDR3, as DNA: TGTGCCAGCAGCACTAGCGGGAGGTTGAATGAGCAGTTCTTC. Amino acid sequence: CASSTSGRLNEQFF.